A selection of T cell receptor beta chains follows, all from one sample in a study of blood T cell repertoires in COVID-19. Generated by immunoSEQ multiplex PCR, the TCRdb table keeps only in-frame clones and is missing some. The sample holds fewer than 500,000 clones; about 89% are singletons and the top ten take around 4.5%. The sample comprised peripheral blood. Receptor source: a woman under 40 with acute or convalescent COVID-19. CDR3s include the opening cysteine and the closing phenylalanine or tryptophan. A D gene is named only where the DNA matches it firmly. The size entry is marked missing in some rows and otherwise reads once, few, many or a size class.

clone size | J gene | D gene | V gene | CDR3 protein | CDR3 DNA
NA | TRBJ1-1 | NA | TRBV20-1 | CSATPTAEAFF | TGCAGTGCTACCCCGACAGCTGAAGCTTTCTTT
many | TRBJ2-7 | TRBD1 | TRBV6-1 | CASSERGQLYEQYF | TGTGCCAGCAGTGAGAGGGGACAGCTATACGAGCAGTACTTC
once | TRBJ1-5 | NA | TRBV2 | CASMDTHNQPQHF | TGTGCCAGCATGGACACCCACAATCAGCCCCAGCATTTT
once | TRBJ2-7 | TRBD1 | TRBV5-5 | CASSPGTGVGYEQYF | TGTGCCAGCAGCCCGGGGACAGGGGTAGGCTACGAGCAGTACTTC
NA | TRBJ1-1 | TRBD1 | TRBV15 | CATSDRGNTEAFF | TGTGCCACCAGCGACAGGGGGAACACTGAAGCTTTCTTT
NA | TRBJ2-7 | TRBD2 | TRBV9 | CASSASGGLYEQYF | TGTGCCAGCAGCGCCAGCGGGGGACTCTACGAGCAGTACTTC
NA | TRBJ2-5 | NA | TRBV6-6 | CASTSQETQYF | TGTGCCAGCACCAGCCAAGAGACCCAGTACTTC
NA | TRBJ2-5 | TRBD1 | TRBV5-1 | CASSLVRGQETQYF | TGCGCCAGCAGCTTAGTCAGGGGGCAAGAGACCCAGTACTTC
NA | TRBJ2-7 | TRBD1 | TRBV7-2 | CASSRTGARGYEQYF | TGTGCCAGCAGCCGGACAGGGGCTCGAGGCTACGAGCAGTACTTC
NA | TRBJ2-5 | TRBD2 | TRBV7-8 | CASSPRTSGGWETQYF | TGTGCCAGCAGCCCGAGGACTAGCGGGGGTTGGGAGACCCAGTACTTC
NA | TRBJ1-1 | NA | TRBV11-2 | CASSSLYRDTEAFF | TGTGCCAGCAGCTCGTTGTACAGGGACACTGAAGCTTTCTTT
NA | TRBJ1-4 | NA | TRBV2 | CASSEQVAIQLFF | TGTGCCAGCAGTGAACAGGTTGCCATTCAACTGTTTTTT
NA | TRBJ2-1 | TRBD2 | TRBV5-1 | CASSLFSGRRGSLNNEQFF | TGCGCCAGCAGCTTGTTCAGCGGGAGGAGGGGATCCCTCAACAATGAGCAGTTCTTC
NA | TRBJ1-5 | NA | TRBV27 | CASSQGFNQPQHF | TGTGCCAGCAGTCAGGGGTTCAATCAGCCCCAGCATTTT
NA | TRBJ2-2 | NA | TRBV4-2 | CASSQEDSGNTGELFF | TGTGCCAGCAGCCAAGAAGATAGCGGTAACACCGGGGAGCTGTTTTTT
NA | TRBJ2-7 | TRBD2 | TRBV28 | CASSLTSGVYEQYF | TGTGCCAGCAGTTTAACTAGCGGGGTCTACGAGCAGTACTTC
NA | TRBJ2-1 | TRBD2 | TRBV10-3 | CAVAGAYYNEQFF | TGTGCCGTAGCGGGCGCCTACTACAATGAGCAGTTCTTC
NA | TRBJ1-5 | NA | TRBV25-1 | CASSGQGYNQPQHF | TGTGCCAGCAGTGGGCAGGGCTACAATCAGCCCCAGCATTTT
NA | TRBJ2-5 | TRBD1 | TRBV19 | CASSIYTGVRETQYF | TGTGCCAGTAGTATTTATACAGGGGTTCGGGAGACCCAGTACTTC
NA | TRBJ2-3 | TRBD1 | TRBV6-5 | CASSLTGGDTQYF | TGTGCCAGCAGTTTGACAGGGGGAGATACGCAGTATTTT
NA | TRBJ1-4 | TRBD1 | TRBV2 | CASRRKGQANEKLFF | TGTGCCAGCAGGAGAAAGGGACAGGCGAATGAAAAACTGTTTTTT
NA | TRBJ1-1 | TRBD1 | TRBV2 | CASSELEGATEAFF | TGTGCCAGCAGTGAACTGGAGGGGGCGACTGAAGCTTTCTTT
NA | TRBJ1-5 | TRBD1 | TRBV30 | CARYRGNQPQHF | TGTGCCAGATACAGGGGGAATCAGCCCCAGCATTTT
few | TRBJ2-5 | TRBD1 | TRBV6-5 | CASNLGAGGETQYF | TGTGCCAGCAATTTAGGGGCAGGGGGAGAGACCCAGTACTTC
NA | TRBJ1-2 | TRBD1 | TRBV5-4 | CAGHTGVNYGYTF | TGTGCAGGACACACAGGGGTAAACTATGGCTACACCTTC
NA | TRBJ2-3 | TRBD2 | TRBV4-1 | CASSQAGGPTDTQYF | TGCGCCAGCAGCCAAGCGGGGGGGCCCACAGATACGCAGTATTTT
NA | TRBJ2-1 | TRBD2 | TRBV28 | CASSPRTSGAGFGNEQFF | TGTGCCAGCAGCCCCAGGACTAGCGGGGCCGGGTTTGGCAATGAGCAGTTCTTC
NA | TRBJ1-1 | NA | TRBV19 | CASMGPTEAFF | TGTGCCAGTATGGGGCCCACTGAAGCTTTCTTT
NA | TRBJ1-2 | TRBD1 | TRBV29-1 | CSAVYRGGGYTF | TGCAGCGCTGTATACAGGGGTGGTGGCTACACCTTC
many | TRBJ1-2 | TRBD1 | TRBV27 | CASKPGQVANYGYTF | TGTGCCAGCAAGCCGGGACAGGTCGCTAACTATGGCTACACCTTC
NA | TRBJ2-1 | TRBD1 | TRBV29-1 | CSAGQGAYNEQFF | TGCAGCGCCGGACAGGGGGCTTACAATGAGCAGTTCTTC
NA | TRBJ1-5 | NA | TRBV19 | CASSPGHHSNQPQHF | TGTGCCAGTAGCCCGGGACACCATAGCAATCAGCCCCAGCATTTT
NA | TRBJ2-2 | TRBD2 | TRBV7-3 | CASSLGRAGELFF | TGTGCCAGCAGCTTAGGGAGGGCCGGGGAGCTGTTTTTT
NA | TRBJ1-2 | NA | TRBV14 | CASSQDLGVYGYTF | TGTGCCAGCAGCCAAGATCTAGGAGTCTATGGCTACACCTTC
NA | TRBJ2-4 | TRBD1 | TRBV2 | CASTEGQGVYIQYF | TGTGCCAGTACAGAAGGACAGGGGGTATACATTCAGTACTTC
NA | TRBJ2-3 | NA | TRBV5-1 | CASSSTTPDTQYF | TGCGCCAGCAGCTCGACTACTCCGGATACGCAGTATTTT
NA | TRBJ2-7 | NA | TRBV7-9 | CASSLPIGYEQYF | TGTGCCAGCAGCCTACCTATTGGCTACGAGCAGTACTTC
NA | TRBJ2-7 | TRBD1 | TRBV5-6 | CASSLEQGAYEQYF | TGTGCCAGCAGCTTGGAACAGGGGGCCTACGAGCAGTACTTC
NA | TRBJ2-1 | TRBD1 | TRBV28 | CASSGGRGNEQFF | TGTGCCAGCTCAGGGGGCCGGGGCAATGAGCAGTTCTTC
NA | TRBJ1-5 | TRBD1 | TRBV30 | CAWGKGANQPQHF | TGTGCCTGGGGGAAGGGGGCAAATCAGCCCCAGCATTTT